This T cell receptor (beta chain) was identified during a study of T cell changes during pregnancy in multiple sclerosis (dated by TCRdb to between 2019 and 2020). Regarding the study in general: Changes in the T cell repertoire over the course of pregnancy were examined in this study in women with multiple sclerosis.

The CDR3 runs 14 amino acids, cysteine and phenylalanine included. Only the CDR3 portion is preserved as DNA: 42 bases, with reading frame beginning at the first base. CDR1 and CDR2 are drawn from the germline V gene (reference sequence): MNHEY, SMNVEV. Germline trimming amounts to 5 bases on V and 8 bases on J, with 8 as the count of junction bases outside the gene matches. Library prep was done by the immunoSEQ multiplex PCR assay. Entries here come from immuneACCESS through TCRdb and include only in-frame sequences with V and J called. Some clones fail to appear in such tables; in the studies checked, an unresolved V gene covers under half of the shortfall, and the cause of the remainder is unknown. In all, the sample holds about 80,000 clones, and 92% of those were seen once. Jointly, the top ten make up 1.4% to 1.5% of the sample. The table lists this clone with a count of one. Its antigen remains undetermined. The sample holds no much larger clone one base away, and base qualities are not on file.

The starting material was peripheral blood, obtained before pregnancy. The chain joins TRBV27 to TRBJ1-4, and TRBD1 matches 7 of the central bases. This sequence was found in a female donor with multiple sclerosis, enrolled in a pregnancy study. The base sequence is TGTGCCAGCAGTAGGACAGGTCTAAAAGAAAAACTGTTTTTT. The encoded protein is CASSRTGLKEKLFF.